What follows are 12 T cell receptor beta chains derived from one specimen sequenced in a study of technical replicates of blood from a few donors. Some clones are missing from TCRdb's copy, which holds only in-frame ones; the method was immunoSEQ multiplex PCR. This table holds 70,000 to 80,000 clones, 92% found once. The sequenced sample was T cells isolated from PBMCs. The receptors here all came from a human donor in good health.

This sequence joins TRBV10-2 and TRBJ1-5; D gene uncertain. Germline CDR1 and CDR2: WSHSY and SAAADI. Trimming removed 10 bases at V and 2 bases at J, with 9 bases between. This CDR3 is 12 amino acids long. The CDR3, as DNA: TGCGCCAACGGCGAGGGCAATCAGCCCCAGCATTTT. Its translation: CANGEGNQPQHF.

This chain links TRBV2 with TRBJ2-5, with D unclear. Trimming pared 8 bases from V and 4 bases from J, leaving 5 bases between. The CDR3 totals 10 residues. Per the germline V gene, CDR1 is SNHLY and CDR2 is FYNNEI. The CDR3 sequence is CASLAETQYF. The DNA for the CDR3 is TGTGCCAGCTTAGCAGAGACCCAGTACTTC.

The CDR3 reads CASSVAGDPYNEQFF. Here the CDR3 DNA reads TGTGCCAGCAGCGTAGCGGGAGACCCCTACAATGAGCAGTTCTTC. This chain connects TRBV9 to TRBJ2-1; D is possibly TRBD2 (6 bases). Trimming removed 0 bases from V and 2 bases from J, with 9 bases in between. The CDR3 has 15 amino acids. Looked up from germline, CDR1 is SGDLS and CDR2 is YYNGEE.

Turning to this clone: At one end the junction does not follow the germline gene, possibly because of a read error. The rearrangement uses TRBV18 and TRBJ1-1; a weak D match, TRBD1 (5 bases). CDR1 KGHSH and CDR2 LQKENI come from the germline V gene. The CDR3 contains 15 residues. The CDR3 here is CASSLRDGGNSEAFF. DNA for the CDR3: TGTGCCAGCTCTCTCCGGGACGGGGGAAACAGTGAAGCTTTCTTT.

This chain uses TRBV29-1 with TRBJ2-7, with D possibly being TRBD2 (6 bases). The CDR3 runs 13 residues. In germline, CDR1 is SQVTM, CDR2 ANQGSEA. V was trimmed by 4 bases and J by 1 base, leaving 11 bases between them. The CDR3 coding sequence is TGCAGCGTTGGGGGCGGGGTGTCCTACGAGCAGTACTTC. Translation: CSVGGGVSYEQYF.

This CDR3 is CASSHLTAYNEQFF. DNA for the CDR3: TGTGCCAGCAGCCATCTTACCGCGTACAATGAGCAGTTCTTC. The rearrangement uses TRBV4-2 and TRBJ2-1, with no clear D. The V and J ends lost 3 bases and 4 bases respectively, with 10 bases between them. This CDR3 has 14 residues. Looked up from germline, CDR1 is LGHNA and CDR2 is YNFKEQ.

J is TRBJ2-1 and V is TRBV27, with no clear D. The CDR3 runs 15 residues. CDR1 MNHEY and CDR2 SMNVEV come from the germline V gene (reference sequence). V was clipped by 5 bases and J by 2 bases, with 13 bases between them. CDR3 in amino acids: CASSESALAYNEQFF. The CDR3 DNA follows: TGTGCCAGCAGTGAAAGCGCGCTCGCCTACAATGAGCAGTTCTTC.

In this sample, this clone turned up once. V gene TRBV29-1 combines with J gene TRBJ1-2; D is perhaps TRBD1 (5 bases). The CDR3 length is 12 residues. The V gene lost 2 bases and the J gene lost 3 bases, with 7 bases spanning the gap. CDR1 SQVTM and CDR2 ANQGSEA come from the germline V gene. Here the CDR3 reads CSVETGDYGYTF. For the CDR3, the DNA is TGCAGCGTTGAAACAGGAGACTATGGCTACACCTTC.

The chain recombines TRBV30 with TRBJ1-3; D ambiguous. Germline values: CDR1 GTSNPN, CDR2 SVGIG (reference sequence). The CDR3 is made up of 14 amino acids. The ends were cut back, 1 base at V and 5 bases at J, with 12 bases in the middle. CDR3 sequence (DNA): TGTGCCTGGAGTGGCGGCTCTTTTAGAAACACCATATATTTT. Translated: CAWSGGSFRNTIYF.

CDR3 region: CATSRVASGRAVAHEQYF. CDR3 DNA sequence: TGTGCCACCAGCAGAGTAGCTAGCGGGAGGGCCGTGGCCCACGAGCAGTACTTC. This chain links TRBV15 with TRBJ2-7; TRBD2 matches at 12 bases. The CDR3 is 18 residues long. From germline, CDR1 is LNHNV and CDR2 YYDKDF (reference sequence). The ends lost 1 base at V and 5 bases at J; junction bases unmatched: 12.

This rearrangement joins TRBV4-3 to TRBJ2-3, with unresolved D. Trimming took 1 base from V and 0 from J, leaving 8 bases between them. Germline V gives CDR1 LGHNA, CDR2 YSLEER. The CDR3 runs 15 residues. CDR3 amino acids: CASSQVRGSTDTQYF. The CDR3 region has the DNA TGCGCCAGCAGCCAAGTGCGCGGTAGCACAGATACGCAGTATTTT.

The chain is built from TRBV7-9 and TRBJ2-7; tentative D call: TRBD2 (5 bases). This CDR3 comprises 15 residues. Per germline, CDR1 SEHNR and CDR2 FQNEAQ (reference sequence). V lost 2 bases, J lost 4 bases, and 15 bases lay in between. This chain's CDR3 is CASSLFGGPEYEQYF. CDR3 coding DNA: TGTGCCAGCAGCTTATTCGGCGGGCCTGAGTACGAGCAGTACTTC.